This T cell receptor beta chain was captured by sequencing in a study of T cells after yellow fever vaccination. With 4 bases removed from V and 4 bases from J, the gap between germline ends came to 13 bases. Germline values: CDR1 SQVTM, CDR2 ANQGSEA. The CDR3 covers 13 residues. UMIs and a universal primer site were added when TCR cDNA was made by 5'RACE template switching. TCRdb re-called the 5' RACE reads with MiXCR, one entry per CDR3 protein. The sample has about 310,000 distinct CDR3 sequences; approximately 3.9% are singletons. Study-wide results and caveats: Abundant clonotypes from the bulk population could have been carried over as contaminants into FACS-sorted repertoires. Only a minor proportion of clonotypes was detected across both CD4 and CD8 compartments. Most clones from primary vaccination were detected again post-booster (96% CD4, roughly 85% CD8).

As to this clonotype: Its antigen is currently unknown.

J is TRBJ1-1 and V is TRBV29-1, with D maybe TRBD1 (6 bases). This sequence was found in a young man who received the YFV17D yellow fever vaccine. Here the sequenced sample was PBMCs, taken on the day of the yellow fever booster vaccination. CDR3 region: CSVVDKGVTEAFF. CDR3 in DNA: TGCAGCGTTGTAGACAAGGGGGTCACTGAAGCTTTCTTT.